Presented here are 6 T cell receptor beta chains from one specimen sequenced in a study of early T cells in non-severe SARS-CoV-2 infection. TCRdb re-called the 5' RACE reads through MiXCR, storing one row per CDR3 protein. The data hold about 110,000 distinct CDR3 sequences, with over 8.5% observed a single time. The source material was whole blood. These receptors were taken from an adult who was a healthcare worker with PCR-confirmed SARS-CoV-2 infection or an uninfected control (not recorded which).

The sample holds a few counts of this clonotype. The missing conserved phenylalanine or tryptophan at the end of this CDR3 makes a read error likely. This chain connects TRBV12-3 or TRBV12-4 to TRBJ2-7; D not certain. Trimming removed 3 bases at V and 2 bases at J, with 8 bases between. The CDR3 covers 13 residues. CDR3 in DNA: TGTGCCAGCAGTTTCGGCAGTACCTACGAGCAGTACTCC. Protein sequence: CASSFGSTYEQYS.

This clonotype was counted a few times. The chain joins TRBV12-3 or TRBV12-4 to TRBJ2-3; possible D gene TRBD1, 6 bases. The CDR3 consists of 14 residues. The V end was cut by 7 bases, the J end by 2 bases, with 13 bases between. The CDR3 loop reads CASIDRTATDTQYF. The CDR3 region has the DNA TGTGCCAGCATCGACCGGACAGCCACAGATACGCAGTATTTT.

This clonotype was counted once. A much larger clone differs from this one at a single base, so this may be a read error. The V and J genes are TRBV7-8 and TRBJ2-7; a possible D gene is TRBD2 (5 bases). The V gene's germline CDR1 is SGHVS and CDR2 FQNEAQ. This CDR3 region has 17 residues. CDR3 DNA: TGTACCAGCAGCTCGCTCCCCCGGACTGTTTCTTCCTACGAGCAGTACTTC. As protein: CTSSSLPRTVSSYEQYF.

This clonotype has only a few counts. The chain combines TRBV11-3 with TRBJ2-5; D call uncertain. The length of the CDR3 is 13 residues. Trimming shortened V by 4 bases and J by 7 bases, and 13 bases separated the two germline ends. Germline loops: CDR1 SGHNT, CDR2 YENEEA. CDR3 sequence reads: CASSSSSRPTQYF. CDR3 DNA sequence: TGTGCCAGCAGCTCCTCTTCGAGGCCGACCCAGTACTTC.

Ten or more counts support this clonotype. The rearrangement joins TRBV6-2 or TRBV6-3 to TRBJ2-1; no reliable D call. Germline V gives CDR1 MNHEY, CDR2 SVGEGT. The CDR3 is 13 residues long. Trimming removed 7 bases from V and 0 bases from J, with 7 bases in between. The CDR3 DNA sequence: TGTGCCAGCAAGAGGAGCTCCTACAATGAGCAGTTCTTC. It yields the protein CASKRSSYNEQFF.

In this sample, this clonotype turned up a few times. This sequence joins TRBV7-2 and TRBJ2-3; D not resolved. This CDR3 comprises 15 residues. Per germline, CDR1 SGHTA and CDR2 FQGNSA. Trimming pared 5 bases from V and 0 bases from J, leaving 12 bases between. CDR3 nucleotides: TGTGCCAGCAGCCAGAGCATTTCTAGCACAGATACGCAGTATTTT. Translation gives CASSQSISSTDTQYF.